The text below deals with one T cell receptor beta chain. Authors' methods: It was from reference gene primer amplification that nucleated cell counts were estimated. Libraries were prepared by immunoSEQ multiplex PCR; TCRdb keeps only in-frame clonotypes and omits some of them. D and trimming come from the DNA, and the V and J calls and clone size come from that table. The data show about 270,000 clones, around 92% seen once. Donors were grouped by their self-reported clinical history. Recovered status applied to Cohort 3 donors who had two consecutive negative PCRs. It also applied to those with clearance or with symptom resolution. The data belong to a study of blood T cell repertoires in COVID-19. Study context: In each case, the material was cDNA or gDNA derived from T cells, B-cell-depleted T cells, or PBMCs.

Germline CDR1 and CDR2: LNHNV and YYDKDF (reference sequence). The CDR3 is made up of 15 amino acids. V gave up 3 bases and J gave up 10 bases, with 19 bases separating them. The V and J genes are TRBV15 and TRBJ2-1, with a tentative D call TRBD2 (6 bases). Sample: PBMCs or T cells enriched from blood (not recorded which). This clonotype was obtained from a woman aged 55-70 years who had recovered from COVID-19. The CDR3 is CATSRAGTAVGEQFF. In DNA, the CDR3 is TGTGCCACCAGCAGGGCCGGGACTGCGGTCGGGGAGCAGTTCTTC. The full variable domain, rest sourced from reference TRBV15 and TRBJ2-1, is DAMVIQNPRYQVTQFGKPVTLSCSQTLNHNVMYWYQQKSSQAPKLLFHYYDKDFNNEADTPDNFQSRRPNTSFCFLDIRSPGLGDTAMYLCATSRAGTAVGEQFFGPGTRLTVL.